This is a list of T cell receptor beta chains from one sample in a study of PD-1 blockade in classical Hodgkin lymphoma. Repertoires were generated with immunoSEQ multiplex PCR, while TCRdb's copy carries only in-frame clones and drops some. The top ten clones hold about 20% of a sample with approximately 99,000 clones, 80% to 90% of them seen once. Sample: peripheral blood mononuclear cells (PBMCs), taken before the second cycle of nivolumab. The receptors stem from a human donor with classical Hodgkin lymphoma. Each CDR3 is given with its conserved first and last residue. D genes are given only for firm matches. Size is omitted from some rows. Given values are once, few, many or a class for expanded clones.

size,J,D,V,DNA,CDR3
-,TRBJ1-5,-,TRBV18,TGTGCCAGCTCACCGTTGGTCAAGAGAGGACATCAGCCCCAGCATTTT,CASSPLVKRGHQPQHF
once,TRBJ2-5,TRBD1,TRBV27,TGTGCCAGCAGGCACGGACAGGGATCAGGCCAAGAGACCCAGTACTTC,CASRHGQGSGQETQYF
-,TRBJ2-1,TRBD2,TRBV13,TGTGCCAGCAGCTTAGTCGGGTCTAGCGGGGGTCTCGTCAATGAGCAGTTCTTC,CASSLVGSSGGLVNEQFF
-,TRBJ2-1,-,TRBV5-1,TGCGCCAGCAGCTTGAACGGGAGAGGACACGGCGATGAGCAGTTCTTC,CASSLNGRGHGDEQFF
-,TRBJ2-3,TRBD2,TRBV5-1,TGCGCCAGCAGCTTGGTAGGCGCTAGCGGGAGGATGTCTACAGATACGCAGTATTTT,CASSLVGASGRMSTDTQYF
-,TRBJ2-3,TRBD1,TRBV4-2,TGTGCCAGCAGCCAAGGACAGGGGGCCTCAGATACGCAGTATTTT,CASSQGQGASDTQYF
-,TRBJ1-1,-,TRBV7-6,TGTGCCAGCAGCTTAGTGGACAGCCGTAACACTGAAGCTTTCTTT,CASSLVDSRNTEAFF
-,TRBJ2-5,-,TRBV9,TGTGCCAGCAGCGTGTCTAGCGCCCAAGAGACCCAGTACTTC,CASSVSSAQETQYF
-,TRBJ1-5,-,TRBV6-1,TGTGCCAGCAGGGGACGGGACAATCAGCCCCAGCATTTT,CASRGRDNQPQHF
-,TRBJ2-5,TRBD1,TRBV19,TGTGCCAGTAGTCCCCGGACAGGGTATATCGAGACCCAGTACTTC,CASSPRTGYIETQYF
-,TRBJ1-1,-,TRBV4-3,TGCGCCAGCACAAAAACCTTTAGTGGCACTGAAGCTTTCTTT,CASTKTFSGTEAFF
-,TRBJ1-1,-,TRBV18,TGTGCCAGCTCACCAAACTCCCCCGGGAACATGAACACTGAAGCTTTCTTT,CASSPNSPGNMNTEAFF
-,TRBJ1-5,TRBD1,TRBV28,TGTGCCAGCATGACAGGGGGAATATCCAATCAGCCCCAGCATTTT,CASMTGGISNQPQHF
once,TRBJ2-1,TRBD2,TRBV19,TGTGCCAGTAGTCCTAGCGGGAGGGCCAATGAGCAGTTCTTC,CASSPSGRANEQFF
-,TRBJ1-5,-,TRBV25-1,TGTGCCAGCAGTGAAGTTAACGGATTTCAGCCCCAGCATTTT,CASSEVNGFQPQHF